This TCR beta chain was obtained from a study of T cells after yellow fever vaccination. V shed 5 bases and J shed 0 bases, with 16 bases lying between them. CDR1 and CDR2 from the germline V gene are SGHAT and FQNNGV. The CDR3 length is 17 residues. TCRdb re-derived calls from the 5' RACE reads in MiXCR, one entry per CDR3 protein. The sample has some 240,000 distinct CDR3 sequences, roughly 5.6% seen once. Study observations and caveats: Sorted repertoires could include abundant contaminating clonotypes from bulk cells. There was a small share of clonotypes that showed up in both the CD4 and CD8 compartments.

This clonotype has a handful of counts. Its antigen is not known. This sequence joins TRBV11-2 and TRBJ2-2; D is undetermined. Sequenced here: CD4+ T cells sorted from PBMCs, sampled on the day of the yellow fever booster vaccination. The source is a man younger than 35 who received the YFV17D yellow fever vaccine. The CDR3 here is CASSQTNRAPNTGELFF. CDR3 bases: TGTGCCAGCAGCCAAACGAATAGGGCCCCGAACACCGGGGAGCTGTTTTTT.